The present T cell receptor (beta chain) was sequenced within a study of T cells in Graves' hyperthyroidism and ophthalmopathy. Exclusion followed for patients with uncontrolled infection, other autoimmune disease, pregnancy or lactation. CDR3 length equals 13 residues. Germline V gives CDR1 SGHTA, CDR2 FQGNSA. Trimming removed 1 base from V and 2 bases from J, with 4 bases in between. Amplified regions were TCR beta CDR3 sequences from RNA transcripts. HTBI primers were the set used in a first-round RT-PCR of the TCR CDR3. TCRdb re-analysed the multiplex PCR reads in MiXCR, keeping a single row per CDR3 protein. This sample has over 300,000 distinct CDR3 sequences, with approximately 15% found just once.

The J gene is TRBJ2-3, the V gene TRBV7-2; no reliable D call. This clonotype was obtained from a woman aged 60-75 years with Graves' hyperthyroidism. The material sequenced was blood. The CDR3 reads CASSLGHTDTQYF. CDR3 DNA: TGTGCCAGCAGCTTAGGCCACACAGATACGCAGTATTTT.